This is a list of T cell receptor beta chains from one sample in a study of CD8 T cells in ankylosing spondylitis. One entry per CDR3 protein, called by TCRdb with MiXCR from the 5' RACE reads. There are 8,000 to 9,000 distinct CDR3 sequences in the sample; under 4% occur only once, and more than 9% lies in the top ten. Sequenced sample: blood, either unsorted or a sorted T cell fraction (not recorded which). Every receptor here comes from a female donor with ankylosing spondylitis or in good health (not recorded which). Each CDR3 is given with its conserved first and last residue. Fields, in order: J gene, D gene, clone size, V gene, CDR3 length, CDR3 protein, CDR3 DNA. A D gene is named only where the DNA matches it firmly. The size field is filled for only some rows; it gives once, few, many or a size class.

TRBJ2-1	.	many	TRBV21-1	17	CASSKAVCAPWVNEQFF	TGTGCCAGCAGCAAAGCGGTTTGTGCGCCTTGGGTCAATGAGCAGTTCTTC
TRBJ2-3	TRBD2	.	TRBV9	15	CASSAYGGAPDTQYF	TGTGCCAGCAGCGCTTACGGGGGGGCCCCAGATACGCAGTATTTT
TRBJ2-7	TRBD1	many	TRBV9	15	CASSVEWTGAYEQYF	TGTGCCAGCAGCGTAGAATGGACAGGAGCCTACGAGCAGTACTTC
TRBJ2-3	.	many	TRBV9	14	CASSVVMGPDTQYF	TGTGCCAGCAGCGTAGTTATGGGACCAGATACGCAGTATTTT
TRBJ2-1	.	many	TRBV9	15	CASSARTSSYNEQFF	TGTGCCAGCAGCGCCCGGACCAGCTCCTACAATGAGCAGTTCTTC
TRBJ2-1	TRBD2	many	TRBV9	13	CASNSGTSNEQFF	TGTGCCAGCAACTCCGGGACTAGCAATGAGCAGTTCTTC
TRBJ2-1	.	many	TRBV9	12	CASSVQDNEQFF	TGTGCCAGCAGCGTCCAGGACAATGAGCAGTTCTTC
TRBJ1-2	.	medium-sized	TRBV9	15	CASSPLSGGGRGYTF	TGTGCCAGCAGCCCTCTATCCGGGGGGGGTCGTGGCTACACCTTC
TRBJ2-7	TRBD1	many	TRBV9	15	CASSVGTGGSYEQYF	TGTGCCAGCAGCGTCGGGACAGGGGGGTCCTACGAGCAGTACTTC
TRBJ2-7	.	many	TRBV9	15	CASSVGRASSYEQYF	TGTGCCAGCAGCGTCGGCAGGGCCAGCTCCTACGAGCAGTACTTC
TRBJ2-2	.	many	TRBV9	13	CASSVGGPGELFF	TGTGCCAGCAGCGTAGGAGGGCCCGGGGAGCTGTTTTTT
TRBJ2-4	.	medium-sized	TRBV9	15	CASSVGFGEGDIQYF	TGTGCCAGCAGCGTAGGCTTTGGAGAGGGGGACATTCAGTACTTC
TRBJ2-5	.	medium-sized	TRBV9	15	CASSVEGTYQETQYF	TGTGCCAGCAGCGTAGAGGGAACGTACCAAGAGACCCAGTACTTC
TRBJ2-1	.	medium-sized	TRBV9	16	CASSVSGTAIYNEQFF	TGTGCCAGCAGCGTCAGCGGGACAGCGATATACAATGAGCAGTTCTTC
TRBJ1-1	.	medium-sized	TRBV9	11	CASSANTEAFF	TGTGCCAGCAGCGCTAACACTGAAGCTTTCTTT
TRBJ2-3	.	few	TRBV9	14	CASSVGAGTDTQYF	TGTGCCAGCAGCGTAGGGGCAGGGACAGATACGCAGTATTTT
TRBJ1-2	.	many	TRBV9	14	CASSVGGDVSGYTF	TGTGCCAGCAGCGTGGGGGGGGACGTAAGTGGCTACACCTTC
TRBJ2-5	TRBD2	many	TRBV9	16	CASSVGSGGQQETQYF	TGTGCCAGCAGCGTAGGAAGCGGGGGGCAACAAGAGACCCAGTACTTC
TRBJ2-1	TRBD1	many	TRBV9	16	CASSSPRDRGDPEQFF	TGTGCCAGCAGCTCCCCCCGGGACAGGGGGGACCCCGAGCAGTTCTTC
TRBJ1-1	.	.	TRBV9	15	CASSGPGAMNTEAFF	TGTGCCAGCAGCGGACCGGGGGCAATGAACACTGAAGCTTTCTTT
TRBJ2-3	.	many	TRBV9	16	CASSNTGRGSSDTQYF	TGTGCCAGCAGCAACACAGGGAGGGGGTCCTCAGATACGCAGTATTTT
TRBJ1-1	TRBD1	many	TRBV9	16	CASSGDRGRSETEAFF	TGTGCCAGCAGCGGCGACAGGGGCCGGTCCGAAACTGAAGCTTTCTTT
TRBJ2-1	TRBD2	.	TRBV9	15	CASTPSGGHSNEQFF	TGTGCCAGCACTCCCAGCGGGGGCCACTCCAATGAGCAGTTCTTC
TRBJ1-5	.	medium-sized	TRBV14	15	CASSQVKGRQQPQHF	TGTGCCAGCAGCCAAGTCAAAGGGAGACAACAGCCCCAGCATTTT
TRBJ2-5	TRBD1	many	TRBV9	17	CASSVHPGGADKETQYF	TGTGCCAGCAGCGTTCACCCAGGGGGCGCTGATAAAGAGACCCAGTACTTC
TRBJ1-2	.	many	TRBV9	13	CASSVVGLMGYTF	TGTGCCAGCAGCGTAGTCGGGCTCATGGGCTACACCTTC
TRBJ2-1	TRBD1	.	TRBV9	15	CASSVGQGFLDEQFF	TGTGCCAGCAGCGTAGGACAGGGTTTTCTCGATGAGCAGTTCTTC
TRBJ2-7	TRBD1	medium-sized	TRBV9	15	CASSTGTGSGHEQYF	TGTGCCAGCAGCACCGGGACAGGGTCGGGCCACGAGCAGTACTTC
TRBJ2-3	TRBD2	many	TRBV9	18	CASSPRSVLAGGSDTQYF	TGTGCCAGCAGCCCCCGTAGTGTGCTAGCGGGGGGAAGTGATACGCAGTATTTT
TRBJ2-5	TRBD1	many	TRBV9	14	CASSVTGTQETQYF	TGTGCCAGCAGCGTGACAGGGACCCAAGAGACCCAGTACTTC
TRBJ2-1	.	many	TRBV9	15	CASSVGRVLYNEQFF	TGTGCCAGCAGCGTCGGACGTGTCCTCTACAATGAGCAGTTCTTC
TRBJ2-7	.	many	TRBV9	15	CASSVGGDFSYEQYF	TGTGCCAGCAGCGTAGGAGGGGATTTCTCCTACGAGCAGTACTTC
TRBJ1-2	.	many	TRBV9	14	CASSARDNPYGYTF	TGTGCCAGCAGTGCCCGGGACAACCCCTATGGCTACACCTTC
TRBJ1-1	TRBD1	once	TRBV9	15	CASNLTGQMSTEAFF	TGTGCCAGCAACTTAACGGGACAGATGAGCACTGAAGCTTTCTTT
TRBJ1-1	.	many	TRBV9	14	CASSVGHSGAEAFF	TGTGCCAGCAGCGTAGGACACTCTGGGGCTGAAGCTTTCTTT
TRBJ1-2	TRBD1	.	TRBV9	15	CASSVGDSINYGYTF	TGTGCCAGCAGCGTAGGGGACAGCATCAACTATGGCTACACCTTC
TRBJ2-2	.	.	TRBV9	12	CASSGITGELFF	TGTGCCAGCAGCGGGATCACCGGGGAGCTGTTTTTT
TRBJ2-3	TRBD2	.	TRBV9	17	CASSGSVRRGGLDTQYF	TGTGCCAGCAGCGGGTCCGTTAGGCGGGGGGGCCTAGATACGCAGTATTTT
TRBJ1-2	TRBD1	many	TRBV9	14	CASSANGQDYGYTF	TGTGCCAGCAGCGCAAACGGACAGGACTATGGCTACACCTTC
TRBJ2-7	TRBD1	many	TRBV9	12	CASSGTGYEQYF	TGTGCCAGCAGCGGGACAGGTTACGAGCAGTACTTC
TRBJ1-5	.	few	TRBV6-4	15	CASRTLGQSNQPQHF	TGTGCCAGCAGGACACTGGGGCAGAGCAATCAGCCCCAGCATTTT
TRBJ1-1	.	medium-sized	TRBV9	14	CASSAPNENTEAFF	TGTGCCAGCAGCGCCCCCAACGAGAACACTGAAGCTTTCTTT
TRBJ2-2	TRBD1	many	TRBV9	16	CASSVDGQGITGELFF	TGTGCCAGCAGCGTAGACGGACAGGGGATCACCGGGGAGCTGTTTTTT
TRBJ2-1	TRBD2	many	TRBV9	15	CASSESGGTDNEQFF	TGTGCCAGCAGCGAGAGCGGGGGTACCGACAATGAGCAGTTCTTC
TRBJ1-3	.	medium-sized	TRBV9	12	CASSTRGNTIYF	TGTGCCAGCAGCACCCGAGGAAACACCATATATTTT
TRBJ2-2	.	.	TRBV9	12	CASSGDTGELFF	TGTGCCAGCAGCGGGGACACCGGGGAGCTGTTTTTT
TRBJ1-1	.	many	TRBV9	15	CASSPYTGVNTEAFF	TGTGCCAGCAGCCCCTACACCGGGGTGAACACTGAAGCTTTCTTT
TRBJ2-7	.	many	TRBV9	15	CASSVGTGSAYEQYF	TGTGCCAGCAGCGTAGGAACAGGGTCCGCCTACGAGCAGTACTTC
TRBJ2-2	.	.	TRBV9	12	CASSALGWELFF	TGTGCCAGCAGCGCCCTGGGCTGGGAGCTGTTTTTT
TRBJ1-2	.	.	TRBV9	15	CASSVDGQPNYGYTF	TGTGCCAGCAGCGTAGACGGGCAGCCTAACTATGGCTACACCTTC
TRBJ1-2	TRBD1	many	TRBV9	14	CASSDPQDRDGYTF	TGTGCCAGCAGCGACCCACAAGACAGGGATGGCTACACCTTC
TRBJ2-5	.	many	TRBV9	14	CASSVRGGQETQYF	TGTGCCAGCAGCGTGCGGGGCGGACAAGAGACCCAGTACTTC
TRBJ1-2	.	medium-sized	TRBV21-1	12	CASTPGVYGYTF	TGTGCCAGCACCCCAGGGGTCTATGGCTACACCTTC
TRBJ1-1	.	few	TRBV9	15	CASSASDRGNTEAFF	TGTGCCAGCAGCGCTTCCGACAGAGGGAACACTGAAGCTTTCTTT
TRBJ2-2	TRBD1	many	TRBV9	15	CASSGRGGNTGELFF	TGTGCCAGCAGCGGGAGAGGGGGCAATACCGGGGAGCTGTTTTTT
TRBJ2-3	.	many	TRBV9	14	CASSKGASTDTQYF	TGTGCCAGCAGCAAAGGGGCTAGCACAGATACGCAGTATTTT
TRBJ1-1	TRBD1	medium-sized	TRBV9	15	CASSVTGTGNTEAFF	TGTGCCAGCAGCGTCACCGGGACAGGGAACACTGAAGCTTTCTTT
TRBJ2-4	TRBD2	medium-sized	TRBV9	13	CASSRGEGNIQYF	TGTGCCAGCAGCCGGGGGGAGGGAAACATTCAGTACTTC